The subject of this entry is one T cell receptor beta chain. This sample is drawn from a study of blood T cell repertoires in COVID-19. Generated by immunoSEQ multiplex PCR, the TCRdb table keeps only in-frame clones and is missing some. The data show approximately 280,000 clones, around 89% seen once. Germline V lookup: CDR1 SGHRS, CDR2 YFSETQ. This CDR3 has 14 amino acids. The V gene end was trimmed by 7 bases and the J gene end by 8 bases; junction bases not matched to a gene: 10. The rearrangement uses TRBV5-1 and TRBJ1-4; 8 bases map to TRBD1. The source material was PBMCs or T cells enriched from blood (not recorded which). The sequence came from a woman aged 18-29 years with acute COVID-19. The CDR3, as DNA: TGCGCCAGCTCTCAGGGGGCGCCGGGGGAAAAACTGTTTTTT. Its translation is CASSQGAPGEKLFF.